These 14 T cell receptor beta chains originate from one sample sequenced in a study of long-term antiretroviral therapy in people with HIV. Samples were assayed with immunoSEQ v3.0 at survey level. Profiled with immunoSEQ multiplex PCR; TCRdb holds only in-frame clones, not every one. The sample carries 9,500 to 15,000 clones, 82% recorded once. The sample here was unsorted PBMCs, taken 8.2 years after starting antiretroviral therapy. The source is a man between 50 and 59 years old with HIV.

This chain links TRBV27 with TRBJ2-2; D possibly corresponds to TRBD1 (6 bases). This CDR3 has 17 residues. Trimming cost V 6 bases and J 0 bases, with 17 bases left between them. Germline V gene data show CDR1 as MNHEY and CDR2 as SMNVEV (reference sequence). DNA of the CDR3: TGTGCCAGCAGCAATCAGGGGTGGAGTTCGAACACCGGGGAGCTGTTTTTT. This encodes CASSNQGWSSNTGELFF.

The gene calls are TRBV29-1 and TRBJ1-2; 11 bases agree with TRBD1. CDR1 is SQVTM, CDR2 ANQGSEA, per germline. The CDR3 is 15 residues long. The V segment lost 6 bases and the J segment 3 bases; nucleotides outside the gene matches: 9. The CDR3 bases are TGCAGCGTGCTCCGGACAGGGGGCTTCGACTATGGCTACACCTTC. Protein: CSVLRTGGFDYGYTF.

The gene calls are TRBV4-1 and TRBJ2-1; possible D gene TRBD2, 5 bases. Germline lookup yields CDR1 MGHRA and CDR2 YSYEKL. This CDR3 contains 17 residues. The V gene lost 4 bases and the J gene lost 8 bases, with 24 bases spanning the gap. CDR3 amino acids: CASSLLYREPPGDEQFF. As DNA, the CDR3 is TGCGCCAGCAGCCTCCTATACCGGGAACCCCCCGGCGATGAGCAGTTCTTC.

The chain recombines TRBV13 with TRBJ2-7, with 12 bases fitting TRBD2. The CDR3 spans 15 residues. V dropped 2 bases and J dropped 5; count of bases not matched to a gene: 4. Looked up from germline, CDR1 is PRHDT and CDR2 is FYEKMQ (reference sequence). The CDR3 nucleotides read TGTGCCAGCAGCTTACGGACTAGCGGGGACCACGAGCAGTACTTC. Encoded protein: CASSLRTSGDHEQYF. The full variable domain, with the rest looked up from reference TRBV13 and TRBJ2-7, is AAGVIQSPRHLIKEKRETATLKCYPIPRHDTVYWYQQGPGQDPQFLISFYEKMQSDKGSIPDRFSAQQFSDYHSELNMSSLELGDSALYFCASSLRTSGDHEQYFGPGTRLTVT.

V gene TRBV28 combines with J gene TRBJ2-3, with D possibly being TRBD2 (5 bases). The germline CDR1 and CDR2 sequences are MDHEN and SYDVKM. The CDR3 length is 15 residues. V gave up 6 bases and J gave up 5 bases, with 18 bases separating them. CDR3 sequence (DNA): TGTGCCAGCAGCCCTGCAGTTCGGGATGGAGATACGCAGTATTTT. Its protein product is CASSPAVRDGDTQYF. The full variable domain, its missing parts supplied by reference TRBV28 and TRBJ2-3, is DVKVTQSSRYLVKRTGEKVFLECVQDMDHENMFWYRQDPGLGLRLIYFSYDVKMKEKGDIPEGYSVSREKKERFSLILESASTNQTSMYLCASSPAVRDGDTQYFGPGTRLTVL.

This chain joins TRBV5-6 and TRBJ2-7; D is perhaps TRBD1 (5 bases). This CDR3 region has 15 residues. Germline values: CDR1 SGHDT, CDR2 YYEEEE. V lost 1 base, J lost 2 bases, and 13 bases lay in between. The CDR3 DNA is TGTGCCAGCAGCTTGATTATGGCAGGGACCTACGAGCAGTACTTC. Residues: CASSLIMAGTYEQYF.

The V gene is TRBV6-5, the J gene TRBJ1-4, with D unclear. Looked up from germline, CDR1 is MNHEY and CDR2 is SVGAGI. The CDR3 is 12 residues long. Trimming took off 0 bases at V and 8 bases at J, with 4 bases between the two ends. CDR3 loop: CASSYSGEKLFF. CDR3 coding DNA: TGTGCCAGCAGTTACTCTGGAGAAAAACTGTTTTTT.

The V and J genes are TRBV27 and TRBJ2-7, with no clear D. Per the germline V gene, CDR1 is MNHEY and CDR2 is SMNVEV (reference sequence). V was pared by 3 bases and J by 1 base, with 7 bases between. The CDR3 totals 13 residues. The CDR3 spells CASSFRPSYEQYF. The DNA for the CDR3 is TGTGCCAGCAGTTTCAGGCCTTCCTACGAGCAGTACTTC.

The V and J genes are TRBV27 and TRBJ2-7; D ambiguous. V lost 2 bases to trimming and J lost 4 bases, with 15 bases between them. This CDR3 spans 15 amino acids. Germline V gene data show CDR1 as MNHEY and CDR2 as SMNVEV (reference sequence). DNA of the CDR3: TGTGCCAGCAGTTTACGGTTCCCTGGCGGTTACGAGCAGTACTTC. As protein: CASSLRFPGGYEQYF.

This clone was picked up one time. J is TRBJ2-6 and V is TRBV10-3; no definite D call. CDR1 is ENHRY, CDR2 SYGVKD, per germline. V was clipped by 7 bases and J by 0 bases, with 16 bases between them. The CDR3 runs to 17 residues. CDR3 protein: CAITSGSLLSGANVLTF. CDR3 DNA sequence: TGTGCCATCACTTCCGGGTCTTTGCTCTCTGGGGCCAACGTCCTGACTTTC.

V gene TRBV9 combines with J gene TRBJ1-1; D might be TRBD1 (5 bases). V was trimmed by 2 bases and J by 4 bases, leaving 12 bases between them. CDR3 length equals 14 residues. Germline CDR1 reads SGDLS; CDR2 reads YYNGEE. CDR3 region: CASSVTGGGTEAFF. The CDR3 region has the DNA TGTGCCAGCAGCGTGACGGGGGGGGGCACTGAAGCTTTCTTT.

The chain is built from TRBV5-1 and TRBJ2-1, with D hard to call. In germline, CDR1 is SGHRS, CDR2 YFSETQ. The CDR3 consists of 13 residues. V was shortened by 3 bases and J by 9 bases, with 13 bases between the two germline ends. The CDR3 is CASSSPPSSEQFF. The CDR3 DNA reads as TGCGCCAGCAGCTCCCCTCCGAGCAGTGAGCAGTTCTTC. The entire variable domain, with the rest obtained from reference TRBV5-1 and TRBJ2-1, is as follows: KAGVTQTPRYLIKTRGQQVTLSCSPISGHRSVSWYQQTPGQGLQFLFEYFSETQRNKGNFPGRFSGRQFSNSRSEMNVSTLELGDSALYLCASSSPPSSEQFFGPGTRLTVL.

V and J are TRBV7-2 and TRBJ2-7, with TRBD2 identical over 14 bases. The CDR3 has 16 amino acids. J lost 3 bases, V lost 3 bases, and 4 bases had no gene match. Germline CDR1 and CDR2: SGHTA and FQGNSA. The CDR3 coding sequence is TGTGCCAGCAGCTTTGGACTAGCGGGGGGACACTACGAGCAGTACTTC. The encoded protein is CASSFGLAGGHYEQYF.

The rearrangement links TRBV19 to TRBJ2-7; 9 bases agree with TRBD1. V lost 3 bases, J lost 3 bases, and 6 bases stayed unmatched. Germline CDR1 reads LNHDA; CDR2 reads SQIVND (reference sequence). The CDR3 totals 15 residues. CDR3 residues: CASSMVGQGIYEQYF. In nucleotides, the CDR3 is TGTGCCAGTAGTATGGTGGGACAGGGAATCTACGAGCAGTACTTC.